The 22 T cell receptor beta chains below come from one sample, sequenced in a study of cytomegalovirus exposure and HLA in healthy donors (dated by TCRdb to about 2017). The library was built by means of the immunoSEQ multiplex PCR assay. For the multiplex PCR, a mixture combining 60 forward primers for TCR Vbeta segments and 13 reverse primers for TCR Jbeta segments was used. Held by TCRdb, this immuneACCESS table contains in-frame sequences only and omits some clones. Under half of the omission traces to an unresolved V gene where checked; the cause of the rest is unknown. This sample gives approximately 150,000 clones in total; around 10% of them show up just once. The ten largest make up roughly 1.9% of the sample. Source material: PBMCs. These TCRs come from a male donor in good health and CMV-seronegative.

This clone was seen a few times. Within the sample, other DNA sequences also encode this same CDR3. The chain recombines TRBV10-3 with TRBJ1-1; the D gene is possibly TRBD1 (5 bases). V was cut by 6 bases and J by 2 bases, with 13 bases left in between. Per germline, CDR1 ENHRY and CDR2 SYGVKD. There are 14 residues in the CDR3. The CDR3 region is CAISRGTGNTEAFF. DNA of the CDR3: TGTGCCATCAGCCGGGGGACGGGAAACACTGAAGCTTTCTTT.

This clone occurred a few times. The chain uses TRBV5-6 and TRBJ2-2; 8 bases fit TRBD1. The CDR3 is 17 amino acids. Unmatched junction bases numbered 8, after V lost 4 bases and J lost 0 bases. Germline V gene lookup returns CDR1 SGHDT and CDR2 YYEEEE. The CDR3 here is CASSIMGQAPNTGELFF. The CDR3 DNA reads TGTGCCAGCAGCATCATGGGACAGGCCCCGAACACCGGGGAGCTGTTTTTT.

This clone occurred a few times. The V call is TRBV10-3, the J call TRBJ2-1; 7 nucleotides align to TRBD2. V dropped 3 bases and J dropped 7; count of bases not matched to a gene: 9. Germline V gene sequence: CDR1 ENHRY, CDR2 SYGVKD. CDR3 size: 15 residues. Here the CDR3 reads CAISDFGLGENEQFF. The CDR3 bases are TGTGCCATCAGTGACTTCGGACTAGGGGAGAATGAGCAGTTCTTC.

The V call is TRBV27, the J call TRBJ1-2; D gene uncertain. Germline CDR1 is MNHEY and CDR2 is SMNVEV (reference sequence). This CDR3 is 13 amino acids long. V was clipped by 3 bases and J by 2 bases, with 7 bases between them. This CDR3 reads CASSLGSNYGYTF. In DNA form, the CDR3 reads TGTGCCAGCAGTTTGGGCAGCAACTATGGCTACACCTTC.

This chain links TRBV19 with TRBJ2-1, with a possible D match to TRBD2 (5 bases). Per the germline V gene, CDR1 is LNHDA and CDR2 is SQIVND (reference sequence). The CDR3 spans 16 residues. The ends were cut back, 1 base at V and 7 bases at J, with 17 bases in the middle. CDR3 DNA sequence: TGTGCCAGTAGTATAGGGTTGATGACCTCGGGGAATGAGCAGTTCTTC. Encoded protein: CASSIGLMTSGNEQFF.

This clone was seen a handful of times. The rearrangement links TRBV7-2 to TRBJ2-3, with a possible D match to TRBD2 (5 bases). V lost 3 bases and J lost 5, with 6 bases in between. Looked up from germline, CDR1 is SGHTA and CDR2 is FQGNSA. This CDR3 has 12 amino acids. In nucleotides, the CDR3 is TGTGCCAGCAGCTTCCGGGGAGATACGCAGTATTTT. This sequence encodes CASSFRGDTQYF.

The chain couples TRBV28 to TRBJ2-7; 7 nucleotides agree with TRBD1. CDR1 MDHEN and CDR2 SYDVKM come from the germline V gene. With 6 bases clipped from V and 2 bases from J, the junction kept 13 bases outside the gene matches. The CDR3 is made up of 16 amino acids. Here the CDR3 reads CASSSDRSKGAYEQYF. CDR3 nucleotide sequence: TGTGCCAGCAGCTCGGACAGGTCGAAGGGGGCCTACGAGCAGTACTTC.

The chain joins TRBV7-2 to TRBJ2-3; TRBD2 matches 13 bases. V was clipped by 5 bases and J by 4 bases; unmatched bases: 6. The germline gives CDR1 SGHTA, CDR2 FQGNSA. The CDR3 totals 16 residues. The CDR3, as DNA: TGTGCCAGCAGCCCGAGACTAGCGGGGGGATCAGATACGCAGTATTTT. Residues: CASSPRLAGGSDTQYF.

This clone turned up a few times. The chain employs TRBV6-6 and TRBJ2-6; D call uncertain. Germline CDR1 reads MNHNY; CDR2 reads SVGAGI (reference sequence). Trimming pared 6 bases from V and 4 bases from J, leaving 7 bases between. The CDR3 extends over 13 amino acids. CDR3 sequence reads: CASSPQGANVLTF. The CDR3 DNA reads TGTGCCAGCAGCCCCCAGGGGGCCAACGTCCTGACTTTC.

This clone has just a few counts. This CDR3 is also generated by other DNA sequences in the sample. The chain employs TRBV27 and TRBJ1-2, with 7 nucleotides matching TRBD1. The CDR3 covers 14 residues. The germline CDR1 and CDR2 sequences are MNHEY and SMNVEV (reference sequence). With 2 bases clipped from V and 4 bases from J, the junction kept 4 bases outside the gene matches. The CDR3 DNA reads TGTGCCAGCAGTTTAAGGGGGACAGCCTATGGCTACACCTTC. This sequence encodes CASSLRGTAYGYTF.

The rearrangement uses TRBV5-1 and TRBJ2-2; 11 bases align to TRBD2. Germline assignment: CDR1 SGHRS and CDR2 YFSETQ. V dropped 2 bases and J dropped 0; count of bases not matched to a gene: 3. The CDR3 loop spans 17 amino acids. The CDR3 DNA follows: TGCGCCAGCAGCTTAGCTAGCGGGAGGACGAACACCGGGGAGCTGTTTTTT. Amino acid sequence: CASSLASGRTNTGELFF.

This chain joins TRBV5-1 and TRBJ2-6; no definite D call. Trimming removed 2 bases from V and 0 bases from J, with 6 bases in between. Looked up from germline, CDR1 is SGHRS and CDR2 is YFSETQ. This CDR3 has 15 residues. CDR3 nucleotide sequence: TGCGCCAGCAGCTTCATCCCCTCTGGGGCCAACGTCCTGACTTTC. Its protein product is CASSFIPSGANVLTF.

In this sample, this clone turned up a few times. CDR3 DNA: TGTGCCAGCAGCTTAGTCGACAGGGCTGGTTCACCCCTCCACTTT. Its translation is CASSLVDRAGSPLHF. The chain is built from TRBV7-9 and TRBJ1-6, with 7 bases matching TRBD1. V was clipped by 1 base and J by 9 bases; unmatched bases: 6. Germline assignment: CDR1 SEHNR and CDR2 FQNEAQ (reference sequence). The CDR3 has 15 residues.

This clone has a handful of counts. This chain connects TRBV5-1 to TRBJ2-5; tentative D call: TRBD2 (6 bases). V was cut by 2 bases and J by 3 bases, with 17 bases left in between. Germline CDR1 and CDR2: SGHRS and YFSETQ. This CDR3 region has 16 residues. The CDR3 is CASSLGGMGTKETQYF. For the CDR3, the DNA is TGCGCCAGCAGCTTAGGAGGGATGGGAACCAAAGAGACCCAGTACTTC.

V usage is TRBV10-3 and J usage is TRBJ2-7; 10 nucleotides align to TRBD2. CDR3 length equals 15 residues. V lost 3 bases, J lost 7 bases, and 9 bases stayed unmatched. Germline CDR1 is ENHRY and CDR2 is SYGVKD. This CDR3 reads CAISDSASGSWEQYF. The CDR3 nucleotides read TGTGCCATCAGTGACTCGGCTAGCGGGAGTTGGGAGCAGTACTTC.

This clone has just a few counts. The chain employs TRBV29-1 and TRBJ2-1; TRBD2 agrees at 7 bases. V lost 7 bases to trimming and J lost 7 bases; unmatched junction nucleotides: 7. Looked up from germline, CDR1 is SQVTM and CDR2 is ANQGSEA. The CDR3 totals 12 residues. The CDR3 is CSAFSGDNEQFF. The CDR3 DNA follows: TGCAGCGCCTTCAGCGGGGATAATGAGCAGTTCTTC.

The chain employs TRBV6-6 and TRBJ2-5, with 8 bases that match TRBD2. Per the germline V gene, CDR1 is MNHNY and CDR2 is SVGAGI (reference sequence). The junction had 3 bases not matched to a gene; V was cut back by 5 bases and J by 4 bases. The CDR3 covers 13 residues. CDR3 residues: CASSRSGGETQYF. CDR3 bases: TGTGCCAGCAGTCGCAGCGGGGGAGAGACCCAGTACTTC.

This clone came up a few times. V and J are TRBV29-1 and TRBJ1-2; 9 bases are shared with TRBD1. J was trimmed by 5 bases and V by 2 bases; bases with no gene match: 9. Germline CDR1 SQVTM, CDR2 ANQGSEA. CDR3 length: 15 amino acids. CDR3 amino acids: CSVERRTGGVYGYTF. For the CDR3, the DNA is TGCAGCGTTGAAAGGAGAACAGGGGGCGTATATGGCTACACCTTC.

This clone was detected only a few times. Other DNA sequences in the same sample also yield this CDR3. This chain uses TRBV4-3 with TRBJ1-5, with a tentative D call TRBD1 (5 bases). The germline V gene encodes CDR1 LGHNA and CDR2 YSLEER. Trimming shortened V by 0 bases and J by 4 bases, and 10 bases separated the two germline ends. The CDR3 totals 15 residues. The CDR3 here is CASSQDRARNQPQHF. As DNA, the CDR3 is TGCGCCAGCAGCCAAGACAGGGCCAGAAATCAGCCCCAGCATTTT.

This clone was counted between two and nine times. The V and J genes are TRBV5-6 and TRBJ1-6; 11 bases are shared with TRBD1. Trimming took 0 bases from V and 7 from J; bases not matched to a gene: 12. Per germline, CDR1 SGHDT and CDR2 YYEEEE. This CDR3 spans 19 amino acids. For the CDR3, the DNA is TGTGCCAGCAGCTTGGACCTGGGGACAGGGGGTATAGGGAATTCACCCCTCCACTTT. Amino acids: CASSLDLGTGGIGNSPLHF.

This chain uses TRBV5-6 with TRBJ1-2; 7 nucleotides match TRBD1. Trimming took 1 base from V and 4 from J; bases not matched to a gene: 7. This CDR3 has 15 residues. Germline CDR1 and CDR2: SGHDT and YYEEEE. In nucleotides, the CDR3 is TGTGCCAGCAGCTTGTTTGGGACAGTGAGCTATGGCTACACCTTC. This translates into CASSLFGTVSYGYTF.

This clone was seen more than once but under ten times. DNA for the CDR3: TGTGCCAGCAGCCCACAACAACAGCGGGCAAACAATGAGCAGTTCTTC. Translation gives CASSPQQQRANNEQFF. The chain uses TRBV9 and TRBJ2-1; a weak D match, TRBD2 (6 bases). CDR3 length equals 16 residues. The germline gives CDR1 SGDLS, CDR2 YYNGEE. Trimming cost V 4 bases and J 5 bases, with 19 bases left between them.